This section outlines one TCR beta chain sequence together with its context. Antigen unknown. CDR1 is SGHRS, CDR2 YFSETQ, per germline. The V and J ends lost 6 bases and 5 bases, in that order; junction bases with no gene match: 7. The CDR3 runs to 15 residues. This sample is drawn from a study of cytomegalovirus exposure and HLA in healthy donors. The PCR used 60 Vbeta and 13 Jbeta primers. The repertoire was sequenced with immunoSEQ multiplex PCR; TCRdb's copy has only in-frame clones and lacks some. The sample consists of some 150,000 clones, around four fifths of them appearing once. Study-wide results and caveats: It was about 150 TCR beta chains that were listed as cytomegalovirus-associated. Presence/absence results assume similar sequencing depth per donor, which may not hold. The authors later found most CMV-associated TCR beta chains appeared HLA-restricted.

This clonotype was sampled from a man between 50 and 59 years old in good health and CMV-seropositive. The sample was PBMCs. V and J are TRBV5-1 and TRBJ2-3; TRBD2 agrees at 12 bases. The CDR3 bases are TGCGCCAGCACCCCGACTAGCGGGGGAGGAGATACGCAGTATTTT. Its translation: CASTPTSGGGDTQYF. Complete variable domain (other parts from reference TRBV5-1 and TRBJ2-3): KAGVTQTPRYLIKTRGQQVTLSCSPISGHRSVSWYQQTPGQGLQFLFEYFSETQRNKGNFPGRFSGRQFSNSRSEMNVSTLELGDSALYLCASTPTSGGGDTQYFGPGTRLTVL.